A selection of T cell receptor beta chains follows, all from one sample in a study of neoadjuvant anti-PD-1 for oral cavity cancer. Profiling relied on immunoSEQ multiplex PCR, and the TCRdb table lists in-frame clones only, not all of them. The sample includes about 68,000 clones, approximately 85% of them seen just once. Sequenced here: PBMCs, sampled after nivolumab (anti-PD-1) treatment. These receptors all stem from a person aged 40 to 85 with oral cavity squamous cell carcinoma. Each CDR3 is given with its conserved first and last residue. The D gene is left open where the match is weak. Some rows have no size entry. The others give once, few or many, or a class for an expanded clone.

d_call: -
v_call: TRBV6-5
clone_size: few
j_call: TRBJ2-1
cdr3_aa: CASSYSRGLPYNEQFF
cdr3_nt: TGTGCCAGCAGTTACTCACGGGGCCTCCCCTACAATGAGCAGTTCTTC

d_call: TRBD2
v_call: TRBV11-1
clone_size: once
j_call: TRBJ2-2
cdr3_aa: CASSSLGLAGAGELFF
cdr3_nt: TGTGCCAGCAGCTCACTGGGACTAGCGGGAGCCGGGGAGCTGTTTTTT

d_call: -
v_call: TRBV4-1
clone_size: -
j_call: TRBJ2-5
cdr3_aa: CASSSQNGYQETQYF
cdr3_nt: TGCGCCAGCAGCTCCCAGAACGGGTACCAAGAGACCCAGTACTTC

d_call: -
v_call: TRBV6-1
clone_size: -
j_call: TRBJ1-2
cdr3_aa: CASSGTGESSFYGYTF
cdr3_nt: TGTGCCAGCAGTGGTACAGGAGAATCTTCCTTCTATGGCTACACCTTC

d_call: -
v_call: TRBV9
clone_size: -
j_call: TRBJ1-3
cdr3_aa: CASSARSSSGNTIYF
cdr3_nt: TGTGCCAGCAGCGCAAGATCATCCTCTGGAAACACCATATATTTT

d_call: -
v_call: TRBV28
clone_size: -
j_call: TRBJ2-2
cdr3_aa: CASRPPDSTNTGELFF
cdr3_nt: TGTGCCAGCAGGCCCCCAGACAGTACGAACACCGGGGAGCTGTTTTTT

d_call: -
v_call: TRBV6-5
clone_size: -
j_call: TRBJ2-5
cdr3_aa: CASRSGLFQETQYF
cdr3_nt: TGTGCCAGCAGATCAGGACTTTTCCAAGAGACCCAGTACTTC

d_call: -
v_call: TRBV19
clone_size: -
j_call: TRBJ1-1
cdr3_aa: CASRAPRSMNTEAFF
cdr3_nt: TGTGCCAGTAGGGCCCCCAGGAGCATGAACACTGAAGCTTTCTTT

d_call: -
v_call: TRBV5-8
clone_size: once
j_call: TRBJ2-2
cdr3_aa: CASSLNTGELFF
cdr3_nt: TGTGCCAGCAGTCTCAACACCGGGGAGCTGTTTTTT

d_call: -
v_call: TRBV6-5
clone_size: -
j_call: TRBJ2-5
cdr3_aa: CASSYKTYQETQYF
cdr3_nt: TGTGCCAGCAGTTACAAGACCTACCAAGAGACCCAGTACTTC

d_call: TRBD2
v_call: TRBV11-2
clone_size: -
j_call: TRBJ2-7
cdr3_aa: CASSQITGGRGYEQYF
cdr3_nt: TGTGCCAGCAGCCAAATTACTGGCGGGAGAGGGTACGAGCAGTACTTC

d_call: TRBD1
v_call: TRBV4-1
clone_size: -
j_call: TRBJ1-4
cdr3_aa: CASSLGTGGADWSEKLFF
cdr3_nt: TGCGCCAGCAGCCTTGGGACAGGGGGCGCAGATTGGAGTGAAAAACTGTTTTTT

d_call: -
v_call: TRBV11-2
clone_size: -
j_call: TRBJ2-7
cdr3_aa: CASSQTFYEQYF
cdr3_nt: TGTGCCAGCAGCCAAACATTCTACGAGCAGTACTTC

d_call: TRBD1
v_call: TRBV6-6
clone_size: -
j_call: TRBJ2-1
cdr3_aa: CASSDSGQVNNEQFF
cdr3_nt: TGTGCCAGCAGTGACTCGGGACAGGTCAACAATGAGCAGTTCTTC

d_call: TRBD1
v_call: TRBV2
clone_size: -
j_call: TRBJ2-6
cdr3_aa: CANRQGTGANVLTF
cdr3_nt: TGTGCCAACAGACAGGGGACTGGGGCCAACGTCCTGACTTTC

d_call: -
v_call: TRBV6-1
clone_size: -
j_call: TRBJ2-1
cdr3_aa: CASSEGWAIGGFF
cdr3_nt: TGTGCCAGCAGTGAAGGGTGGGCTATCGGAGGGTTCTTC

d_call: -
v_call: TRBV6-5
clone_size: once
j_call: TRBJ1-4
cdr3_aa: CASSSTVNEKLFF
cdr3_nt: TGTGCCAGCAGTTCCACAGTTAATGAAAAACTGTTTTTT

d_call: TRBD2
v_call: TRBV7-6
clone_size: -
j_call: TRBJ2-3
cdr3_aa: CASSILAGGVSTGDTQYF
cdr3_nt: TGTGCCAGCAGCATATTAGCGGGAGGAGTATCCACTGGAGATACGCAGTATTTT

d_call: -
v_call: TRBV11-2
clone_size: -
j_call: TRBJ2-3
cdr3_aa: CASSLQAPPDTQYF
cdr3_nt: TGTGCCAGCAGCTTACAAGCGCCCCCGGATACGCAGTATTTT

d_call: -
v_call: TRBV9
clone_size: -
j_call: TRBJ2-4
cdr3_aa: CASSVEGQGGNIQYF
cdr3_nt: TGTGCCAGCAGCGTAGAAGGGCAGGGGGGAAACATTCAGTACTTC

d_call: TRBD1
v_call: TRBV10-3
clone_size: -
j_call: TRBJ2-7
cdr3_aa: CAIRTGAQAYEQYF
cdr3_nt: TGTGCCATCAGGACAGGGGCGCAGGCCTACGAGCAGTACTTC

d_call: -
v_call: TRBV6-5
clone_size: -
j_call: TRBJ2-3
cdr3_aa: CASSYLASSTDTQYF
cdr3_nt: TGTGCCAGCAGTTATTTAGCGAGCAGCACAGATACGCAGTATTTT

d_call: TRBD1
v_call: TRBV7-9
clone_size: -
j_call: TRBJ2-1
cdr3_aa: CASDDRGVYNEQFF
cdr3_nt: TGTGCCAGCGACGACAGGGGGGTTTACAATGAGCAGTTCTTC